The 30 T cell receptor beta chains below all came from one sample that was sequenced in a study of memory CD4+ T cells and cytomegalovirus serostatus. The sort gate was single viable CD3+CD4+CD8-CD45RO+ cells for memory CD4+ T cells. Assay: immunoSEQ multiplex PCR; the TCRdb copy retains only in-frame clones and omits some. The repertoire consists of tens of thousands of clones, with roughly 80% occurring once and the leading ten covering around 0.38%. Material for sequencing was memory CD4+ T cells from blood. These receptors came from an adult in good health and CMV-seronegative.

This clone was picked up one time. The rearrangement uses TRBV19 and TRBJ2-7, with TRBD1 identical over 11 bases. Trimming at V came to 4 bases and at J to 6 bases, leaving 5 bases not matched to a gene. The germline CDR1 and CDR2 sequences are LNHDA and SQIVND (reference sequence). This CDR3 has 14 amino acids. This chain's CDR3 is CASSTPGQGGEQYF. As DNA, the CDR3 is TGTGCCAGTAGTACACCGGGACAGGGGGGCGAGCAGTACTTC.

The chain couples TRBV28 to TRBJ1-4, with a weak D call TRBD1 (6 bases). Germline loops: CDR1 MDHEN, CDR2 SYDVKM. V lost 6 bases and J lost 8, with 31 bases in between. The CDR3 is 19 amino acids. The CDR3 loop is CASRLAGRRRFVRGEKLFF. CDR3 sequence (DNA): TGTGCCAGCAGACTAGCCGGGAGGCGCCGCTTCGTGAGGGGGGAAAAACTGTTTTTT.

The chain couples TRBV21-1 to TRBJ1-4. TRBV21-1 counts as a pseudogene. This CDR3 is built from 15 residues. Written as DNA, the CDR3 is TGTGCCAGCAGCAAAATTCCCGGGTCCTATGAAAAACTGTTTTTT. Amino acids: CASSKIPGSYEKLFF.

J is TRBJ2-7 and V is TRBV6-5, with TRBD2 identical over 14 bases. The CDR3 is 15 residues long. Germline V gives CDR1 MNHEY, CDR2 SVGAGI. V was clipped by 6 bases and J by 2 bases; unmatched bases: 3. The CDR3 nucleotides are TGTGCCAGCAGGAGGGGACTAGCGGGGGCCTACGAGCAGTACTTC. As protein: CASRRGLAGAYEQYF.

The chain carries TRBV6-6 and TRBJ2-2; 9 bases fit TRBD2. Germline trimming cut 8 bases from V and 4 bases from J; bases unmatched to any gene: 11. CDR1 is MNHNY, CDR2 SVGAGI, per germline (reference sequence). The CDR3 is made up of 16 amino acids. The CDR3: CASGGGETSGTGELFF. CDR3 bases: TGTGCCAGCGGGGGAGGGGAGACTAGCGGCACCGGGGAGCTGTTTTTT.

This chain uses TRBV19 with TRBJ1-1; perhaps TRBD1 as D (5 bases). Per the germline V gene, CDR1 is LNHDA and CDR2 is SQIVND (reference sequence). The V gene lost 3 bases and the J gene lost 7 bases, with 12 bases spanning the gap. The CDR3 is made up of 13 amino acids. The CDR3 sequence is CASSIQGLGEAFF. The DNA for the CDR3 is TGTGCCAGTAGTATTCAGGGTTTGGGTGAAGCTTTCTTT.

The chain recombines TRBV5-1 with TRBJ1-1; 11 nucleotides agree with TRBD1. J lost 5 bases, V lost 4 bases, and 4 bases had no gene match. Germline V lookup: CDR1 SGHRS, CDR2 YFSETQ. The CDR3 covers 14 residues. The CDR3 reads CASSIGTGGTEAFF. CDR3 DNA sequence: TGCGCCAGCAGCATCGGGACAGGGGGGACTGAAGCTTTCTTT.

The chain is built from TRBV5-4 and TRBJ1-1; no reliable D call. The CDR3 has 13 residues. Germline V gives CDR1 SGHNT, CDR2 YYREEE (reference sequence). The V gene lost 5 bases and the J gene lost 0 bases, with 8 bases spanning the gap. CDR3 protein: CASRSTVNTEAFF. The CDR3 DNA reads as TGTGCCAGCAGGTCGACGGTGAACACTGAAGCTTTCTTT.

This clone has a handful of counts. The chain uses TRBV4-1 and TRBJ2-7; the D gene is possibly TRBD1 (5 bases). CDR3 length: 13 residues. The ends were cut back, 4 bases at V and 3 bases at J, with 10 bases in the middle. The V gene's germline CDR1 is MGHRA and CDR2 YSYEKL. CDR3 sequence reads: CASSLAQGYEQYF. CDR3 nucleotide sequence: TGCGCCAGCAGCCTTGCCCAGGGCTACGAGCAGTACTTC.

This chain joins TRBV7-8 and TRBJ2-7; TRBD2 is a possible D gene (5 bases). In germline, CDR1 is SGHVS, CDR2 FQNEAQ. Between the trimmed V and J ends, which lost 1 base and 2 bases, there was a span of 9 bases. The CDR3 runs 14 residues. CDR3 coding DNA: TGTGCCAGCAGCTTAGTGAGGGAGCCCTACGAGCAGTACTTC. Protein sequence: CASSLVREPYEQYF.

This clone showed up just once. The chain is built from TRBV28 and TRBJ2-2, with D perhaps TRBD2 (7 bases). The CDR3 contains 15 residues. V lost 6 bases to trimming and J lost 5 bases, with 16 bases between them. The germline gives CDR1 MDHEN, CDR2 SYDVKM. This CDR3 is CASSLGGARTGELFF. CDR3 nucleotides: TGTGCCAGCAGCCTGGGGGGGGCGAGGACCGGGGAGCTGTTTTTT.

V and J are TRBV7-3 and TRBJ1-1, with no clear D. V lost 4 bases and J 3 bases, leaving 9 bases between the germline ends. The CDR3 sequence is 13 residues long. Germline CDR1 and CDR2: SGHTA and FQGTGA. CDR3 loop: CASSSKWDTEAFF. Written as DNA, the CDR3 is TGTGCCAGCAGCTCCAAATGGGACACTGAAGCTTTCTTT.

This chain links TRBV5-5 with TRBJ2-7; TRBD1 agrees at 8 bases. V was pared by 2 bases and J by 6 bases, with 7 bases of the junction left unmatched. Germline V gene data show CDR1 as SGHKS and CDR2 as YYEKEE (reference sequence). This CDR3 comprises 14 residues. Here the CDR3 reads CASSFQQGAVEQYF. The CDR3, as DNA: TGTGCCAGCAGCTTTCAGCAGGGGGCTGTCGAGCAGTACTTC.

The J gene is TRBJ2-5, the V gene TRBV27; the match to TRBD2 covers 12 bases. V trimming: 3 bases; J trimming: 2 bases; junction bases outside the gene matches: 4. Per the germline V gene, CDR1 is MNHEY and CDR2 is SMNVEV (reference sequence). The CDR3 has 16 residues. The CDR3 loop is CASSLGLAGFQETQYF. Written as DNA, the CDR3 is TGTGCCAGCAGTTTGGGACTAGCGGGTTTTCAAGAGACCCAGTACTTC.

The genes are TRBV7-3 and TRBJ2-7; D is perhaps TRBD2 (6 bases). The germline V and J ends were trimmed by 5 bases and 6 bases, with 14 bases remaining between them. CDR1 and CDR2 (germline): SGHTA, FQGTGA. The CDR3 loop spans 13 amino acids. DNA of the CDR3: TGTGCCAGCAGCACCGGGAGTACAGCCGAGCAGTACTTC. Translation gives CASSTGSTAEQYF.

CDR3 amino acids: CASSVLQGAQPQHF. Here the CDR3 DNA reads TGTGCCAGCAGTGTTTTACAGGGGGCCCAGCCCCAGCATTTT. The rearrangement joins TRBV6-4 to TRBJ1-5; 9 bases map to TRBD1. Germline trimming cut 4 bases from V and 7 bases from J; bases unmatched to any gene: 5. This CDR3 spans 14 amino acids. Germline values: CDR1 MRHNA, CDR2 SNTAGT.

This rearrangement joins TRBV4-3 to TRBJ1-4; 10 bases fit TRBD1. The CDR3 is 18 residues long. The germline V gene encodes CDR1 LGHNA and CDR2 YSLEER. V lost 0 bases and J lost 3; bases outside the gene matches: 7. CDR3 DNA: TGCGCCAGCAGCCAAGACCGACAGGGGGCGCGGGCTAATGAAAAACTGTTTTTT. It yields the protein CASSQDRQGARANEKLFF.

This clone has ten or more counts. The chain joins TRBV10-3 to TRBJ2-1, with 12 bases identical to TRBD2. This CDR3 has 12 amino acids. After removal of 10 bases from V and 7 bases from J, the junction contained 2 bases not matched to a gene. Per the germline V gene, CDR1 is ENHRY and CDR2 is SYGVKD. The CDR3 coding sequence is TGTGCCACTGGACTAGCGGGGAATGAGCAGTTCTTC. This translates into CATGLAGNEQFF.

The gene calls are TRBV27 and TRBJ2-2, with D hard to call. V was cut by 1 base and J by 7 bases, with 7 bases left in between. CDR1 and CDR2 (germline): MNHEY, SMNVEV (reference sequence). CDR3 length equals 13 residues. CDR3 loop: CASSLFGSGELFF. In DNA form, the CDR3 reads TGTGCCAGCAGTTTATTCGGTAGCGGGGAGCTGTTTTTT.

In its sample, this clone was seen a few times. The chain links TRBV28 to TRBJ1-1; D gene unclear. Trimming took 3 bases from V and 0 from J, leaving 11 bases between them. Germline V gene lookup returns CDR1 MDHEN and CDR2 SYDVKM. The CDR3 length is 15 residues. The CDR3 nucleotides read TGTGCCAGCAGTTTTCCCGGACGGCTGAACACTGAAGCTTTCTTT. Translation gives CASSFPGRLNTEAFF. Using reference TRBV28 and TRBJ1-1 for the parts outside the CDR3, the full variable domain is DVKVTQSSRYLVKRTGEKVFLECVQDMDHENMFWYRQDPGLGLRLIYFSYDVKMKEKGDIPEGYSVSREKKERFSLILESASTNQTSMYLCASSFPGRLNTEAFFGQGTRLTVV.

This clone was recorded a few times. The genes are TRBV7-8 and TRBJ1-4; D not certain. The germline V gene encodes CDR1 SGHVS and CDR2 FQNEAQ. This CDR3 has 13 residues. Deletions cut 4 bases from V and 7 bases from J, with 10 bases between. The CDR3 is CASSSRTVEKLFF. The CDR3 nucleotides read TGTGCCAGCAGCTCCCGTACAGTTGAAAAACTGTTTTTT.

This sequence joins TRBV28 and TRBJ1-5; D is perhaps TRBD1 (5 bases). Germline V gives CDR1 MDHEN, CDR2 SYDVKM. The V gene lost 6 bases and the J gene lost 2 bases, with 14 bases spanning the gap. This CDR3 contains 15 residues. The CDR3 sequence is CASRTQGAGNQPQHF. In DNA form, the CDR3 reads TGTGCCAGCAGAACTCAGGGTGCCGGCAATCAGCCCCAGCATTTT.

V is TRBV5-1 and J is TRBJ1-4; no definite D call. CDR1 and CDR2 (germline): SGHRS, YFSETQ. V lost 7 bases, J lost 0 bases, and 10 bases lay in between. The CDR3 contains 14 residues. CDR3 region: CASGVGSTNEKLFF. The CDR3 DNA follows: TGCGCCAGCGGAGTCGGATCAACTAATGAAAAACTGTTTTTT.

This chain links TRBV30 with TRBJ1-5; no definite D call. CDR1 and CDR2 from the germline V gene are GTSNPN and SVGIG (reference sequence). Trimming removed 6 bases from V and 0 bases from J, with 6 bases in between. The CDR3 loop spans 12 amino acids. The CDR3 region has the DNA TGTGCCTGTGGGTATAGCAATCAGCCCCAGCATTTT. This codes for CACGYSNQPQHF.

This chain connects TRBV2 to TRBJ1-6; D call uncertain. In germline, CDR1 is SNHLY, CDR2 FYNNEI. V was shortened by 7 bases and J by 5 bases, with 9 bases between the two germline ends. This CDR3 has 13 residues. The CDR3 sequence is CASMADNNSPLHF. CDR3 sequence (DNA): TGTGCCAGCATGGCAGACAATAATTCACCCCTCCACTTT.

The chain is built from TRBV30 and TRBJ2-5, with D unclear. Trimming removed 2 bases at V and 4 bases at J, with 20 bases between. The CDR3 has 16 amino acids. CDR1 is GTSNPN, CDR2 SVGIG, per germline (reference sequence). CDR3 in DNA: TGTGCCTGGAGTCCGGCCCGGACCTGGAAGGGAGAGACCCAGTACTTC. Its translation: CAWSPARTWKGETQYF.

CDR3 nucleotides: TGTGCCAGCCTCCCCTCGGGGAGAGGGGATACGCAGTATTTT. This codes for CASLPSGRGDTQYF. The V call is TRBV2, the J call TRBJ2-3; D might be TRBD2 (5 bases). Germline CDR1 and CDR2: SNHLY and FYNNEI. The V gene lost 8 bases and the J gene lost 6 bases, with 18 bases spanning the gap. The CDR3 extends over 14 amino acids.

The J gene is TRBJ2-3, the V gene TRBV9; D might be TRBD2 (6 bases). Germline V gives CDR1 SGDLS, CDR2 YYNGEE. The germline V and J ends were trimmed by 2 bases and 1 base, with 14 bases remaining between them. The CDR3 consists of 16 residues. The CDR3 DNA sequence: TGTGCCAGCAGCGTTGGGGCGGGGCCTGGCACAGATACGCAGTATTTT. This translates into CASSVGAGPGTDTQYF. Looking up the rest from reference TRBV9 and TRBJ2-3 gives the full variable domain: DSGVTQTPKHLITATGQRVTLRCSPRSGDLSVYWYQQSLDQGLQFLIQYYNGEERAKGNILERFSAQQFPDLHSELNLSSLELGDSALYFCASSVGAGPGTDTQYFGPGTRLTVL.

The chain joins TRBV4-2 to TRBJ1-4; D unresolved. CDR1 is LGHNA and CDR2 is YNFKEQ in the germline V gene. Trimming pared 4 bases from V and 2 bases from J, leaving 14 bases between. This CDR3 spans 16 amino acids. CDR3 sequence: CASSLGVGVTNEKLFF. CDR3 DNA sequence: TGTGCCAGCAGCCTCGGAGTCGGGGTCACTAATGAAAAACTGTTTTTT.

In nucleotides, the CDR3 is TGTGCCAGCAGGGCTCCGGGGAAATATGGCTACACCTTC. Amino acids: CASRAPGKYGYTF. The chain joins TRBV6-5 to TRBJ1-2, with unresolved D. Germline assignment: CDR1 MNHEY and CDR2 SVGAGI. This CDR3 comprises 13 residues. Trimming took off 6 bases at V and 5 bases at J, with 13 bases between the two ends.